A selection of T cell receptor beta chains follows, all from one sample in a study of graft-versus-host responses after intestinal transplantation. Here immunoSEQ multiplex PCR was the method, and the copy in TCRdb shows in-frame clones only, minus some. The top ten clones hold 0.75% to 0.85% of a sample with some 84,000 clones, roughly 80% of them seen once. Their antigens remain unidentified. The input for sequencing was unstimulated CD4+ T cells sorted from spleen or lymph node cells, taken before intestinal transplant. These receptors all come from a human donor who received an intestinal transplant. Each CDR3 is given with its conserved first and last residue. The D gene is left open where the match is weak. A clone size is listed for some rows: how often the clone was seen (once, few, many), or a class if it is expanded.

cdr3_length d_call j_call clone_size v_call cdr3_aa cdr3_nt
16 TRBD2 TRBJ2-2 . TRBV9 CASSVVAGAGTGELFF TGTGCCAGCAGCGTAGTAGCGGGAGCGGGCACCGGGGAGCTGTTTTTT
16 TRBD2 TRBJ2-1 . TRBV7-3 CASSPRSGGGFNEQFF TGTGCCAGCAGCCCACGGAGCGGGGGGGGCTTCAATGAGCAGTTCTTC
15 . TRBJ2-7 . TRBV5-1 CASSLGGTNSYEQYF TGCGCCAGCAGCTTGGGGGGCACTAACTCCTACGAGCAGTACTTC
13 . TRBJ2-7 . TRBV27 CASSTRVSYEQYF TGTGCCAGCAGTACGAGGGTCTCCTACGAGCAGTACTTC
15 TRBD2 TRBJ2-7 . TRBV2 CASRNTGGLGYEQYF TGTGCCAGCAGAAACACGGGAGGATTGGGTTACGAGCAGTACTTC
14 TRBD2 TRBJ2-3 . TRBV7-3 CASSSGRAPDTQYF TGTGCCAGCAGCTCGGGGAGGGCGCCAGATACGCAGTATTTT
14 . TRBJ2-3 . TRBV6-1 CASRPDWRTDTQYF TGTGCCAGCAGACCCGACTGGCGCACAGATACGCAGTATTTT
15 . TRBJ1-2 medium-sized TRBV5-6 CASSSAGLGNYGYTF TGTGCCAGCAGCTCTGCGGGGCTCGGGAACTATGGCTACACCTTC
17 TRBD2 TRBJ2-1 . TRBV5-1 CASSVGLAGGAYNEQFF TGCGCCAGCAGCGTGGGACTAGCGGGAGGGGCCTACAATGAGCAGTTCTTC
16 TRBD1 TRBJ2-7 . TRBV19 CASSTPGQSSSYEQYF TGTGCCAGTAGTACCCCGGGACAGTCAAGCTCCTACGAGCAGTACTTC
15 . TRBJ2-7 . TRBV2 CASSEEGQGLDEQYF TGTGCCAGCAGTGAAGAGGGTCAGGGGTTAGACGAGCAGTACTTC
17 . TRBJ1-5 . TRBV18 CASSPQALGGLWQPQHF TGTGCCAGCTCACCACAAGCCCTGGGGGGGCTCTGGCAGCCCCAGCATTTT
14 . TRBJ2-7 . TRBV2 CASSGTGEIGEQYF TGTGCCAGCAGTGGGACGGGAGAAATAGGCGAGCAGTACTTC
16 TRBD2 TRBJ2-3 . TRBV2 CASRKSGGGSTDTQYF TGTGCCAGCCGCAAGTCGGGGGGAGGAAGCACAGATACGCAGTATTTT
16 . TRBJ1-1 . TRBV7-6 CASSLGGGFMNTEAFF TGTGCCAGCAGCTTAGGTGGAGGGTTCATGAACACTGAAGCTTTCTTT
13 . TRBJ1-2 . TRBV23-1 CASSLGQIYGYTF TGCGCCAGCAGTCTAGGACAGATCTATGGCTACACCTTC
13 . TRBJ2-5 . TRBV5-8 CASSSAGVETQYF TGTGCCAGCAGCTCTGCAGGGGTAGAGACCCAGTACTTC
15 TRBD2 TRBJ2-5 . TRBV7-9 CASSFPSGESKTQYF TGTGCCAGCAGCTTCCCTAGCGGGGAATCGAAGACCCAGTACTTC
13 . TRBJ2-6 . TRBV30 CAWRGGGANVLTF TGTGCCTGGAGGGGGGGAGGGGCCAACGTCCTGACTTTC
14 TRBD1 TRBJ1-4 once TRBV28 CASSFRGRREKLFF TGTGCCAGCAGTTTCAGGGGGCGAAGGGAAAAACTGTTTTTT
12 . TRBJ2-1 few TRBV6-1 CASTLGGDEQFF TGTGCCAGCACCCTCGGAGGGGATGAGCAGTTCTTC
15 . TRBJ1-4 . TRBV4-1 CASSQDNGSNEKLFF TGCGCCAGCAGCCAAGATAACGGTTCTAATGAAAAACTGTTTTTT
15 . TRBJ1-3 . TRBV5-1 CASSDPGFAGNTIYF TGCGCCAGCAGCGATCCAGGGTTCGCCGGAAACACCATATATTTT
12 TRBD1 TRBJ2-2 . TRBV5-1 CASSTDRGELFF TGCGCCAGCAGCACGGACAGGGGGGAGCTGTTTTTT
13 . TRBJ2-7 . TRBV5-1 CASSLYSGYEQYF TGCGCCAGCAGCTTGTACAGCGGCTACGAGCAGTACTTC
16 . TRBJ2-2 . TRBV19 CASSQRGGDRTGELFF TGTGCCAGTAGCCAGAGGGGGGGGGACCGCACCGGGGAGCTGTTTTTT
13 . TRBJ2-5 . TRBV27 CASSLRRTETQYF TGTGCCAGCAGTTTGAGGAGGACGGAGACCCAGTACTTC
14 . TRBJ2-1 . TRBV28 CASLKNSEWFKQFF TGTGCCAGCCTGAAGAACTCTGAGTGGTTTAAGCAGTTCTTC
12 . TRBJ2-3 . TRBV2 CASSGQTDTQYF TGTGCCAGCAGTGGACAGACAGATACGCAGTATTTT
14 . TRBJ2-7 . TRBV4-1 CASSQDYTGREQYF TGCGCCAGCAGCCAAGATTATACAGGGCGCGAGCAGTACTTC
15 . TRBJ1-2 . TRBV27 CASSLNQGWNYGYTF TGTGCCAGCAGTTTAAACCAGGGTTGGAACTATGGCTACACCTTC